A selection of T cell receptor beta chains follows, all from one sample in a study of T-cell memory formation after mild COVID-19. TCRdb analysed the 5' RACE reads with MiXCR anew, one entry per CDR3 protein. This sample has under 300,000 distinct CDR3 sequences; 8% to 10% occur once, and the top ten carry less than 25%. The material sequenced was PBMCs or a T cell subset sorted from them (not recorded which). The receptor set was obtained from a man aged 18 to 35 who had mild COVID-19 (a few samples of this study predate the infection). Cell type and time point are not known. Both conserved end residues are part of each CDR3. D genes are given only for firm matches. Some rows have no size entry. The others give once, few or many, or a class for an expanded clone.

V: TRBV12-3/TRBV12-4
J: TRBJ1-6
size: .
D: .
CDR3: CASSLEGPSSYNSPLHF
DNA: TGTGCCAGCAGTTTGGAGGGGCCGAGCTCCTATAATTCACCCCTCCACTTT

V: TRBV6-6
J: TRBJ2-1
size: few
D: .
CDR3: CASSGWTGGQFNEQFF
DNA: TGTGCCAGCAGTGGATGGACCGGGGGACAGTTCAATGAGCAGTTCTTC

V: TRBV5-1
J: TRBJ2-3
size: few
D: TRBD2
CDR3: CASSSLAGGPGSSDTQYF
DNA: TGCGCCAGCAGCTCATTAGCGGGGGGGCCGGGTTCTTCAGATACGCAGTATTTT

V: TRBV4-3
J: TRBJ2-2
size: few
D: TRBD2
CDR3: CASSHERGGPINTGELFF
DNA: TGCGCCAGCAGCCACGAGCGGGGGGGTCCCATAAACACCGGGGAGCTGTTTTTT

V: TRBV12-3/TRBV12-4
J: TRBJ2-3
size: .
D: TRBD2
CDR3: CASRELAGDTDTQYF
DNA: TGTGCCAGCAGGGAACTAGCGGGCGACACAGATACGCAGTATTTT

V: TRBV20-1
J: TRBJ2-3
size: many
D: .
CDR3: CSARDSTSTDTQYF
DNA: TGCAGTGCTAGAGATTCCACTAGCACAGATACGCAGTATTTT

V: TRBV6-5
J: TRBJ2-7
size: .
D: TRBD2
CDR3: CASSPSGGRGAYEQYF
DNA: TGTGCCAGCAGCCCATCGGGGGGGCGAGGGGCCTACGAGCAGTACTTC

V: TRBV4-3
J: TRBJ1-4
size: .
D: .
CDR3: CTSQSRLGSEKLFF
DNA: TGCACCAGCCAATCGAGGCTGGGGAGTGAAAAACTGTTTTTT

V: TRBV7-9
J: TRBJ1-3
size: many
D: .
CDR3: CASRVTMGNTIYF
DNA: TGTGCCAGCAGGGTGACAATGGGAAACACCATATATTTT

V: TRBV5-8
J: TRBJ2-5
size: few
D: .
CDR3: CASSLGVAGLETQYF
DNA: TGTGCCAGCAGCTTGGGTGTTGCGGGGCTGGAGACCCAGTACTTC

V: TRBV4-2
J: TRBJ2-5
size: few
D: .
CDR3: CASSDGTAQETQYF
DNA: TGTGCCAGCAGCGACGGGACCGCACAAGAGACCCAGTACTTC

V: TRBV7-8
J: TRBJ2-3
size: .
D: TRBD2
CDR3: CASRAGLAGNTDTQYF
DNA: TGTGCCAGCAGAGCGGGACTAGCGGGCAACACAGATACGCAGTATTTT

V: TRBV4-2
J: TRBJ1-1
size: few
D: .
CDR3: CASSQGEQGEAFF
DNA: TGTGCCAGCAGCCAAGGTGAGCAGGGGGAAGCTTTCTTT

V: TRBV7-9
J: TRBJ2-5
size: .
D: TRBD1
CDR3: CASSSHRGSGETQYF
DNA: TGTGCCAGCAGCTCCCACAGGGGGTCTGGGGAGACCCAGTACTTC

V: TRBV3-1
J: TRBJ2-4
size: few
D: .
CDR3: CASSLGRVAKNIQYF
DNA: TGTGCCAGCAGCCTAGGGCGGGTGGCCAAAAACATTCAGTACTTC

V: TRBV12-3/TRBV12-4
J: TRBJ2-5
size: few
D: .
CDR3: CASSQGPGTQYF
DNA: TGTGCCAGCAGTCAGGGTCCGGGGACCCAGTACTTC